This T cell receptor (beta chain) was retrieved from a study of T cell repertoires in cytomegalovirus infection. At the level of the study: It can be stated that public TCR beta signatures indicated CMV infection as well as a matching HLA type. Study conclusions and caveats: HLA-C-restricted CMV-specific TCR beta clonotypes were dominant in the ex vivo response. There were carriers of CMV plus the relevant HLA, and cumulative public TCR beta family frequency identified them.

TCRdb redid the calling of the reads with MiXCR, one entry per CDR3 protein. The sample yields roughly 700,000 distinct CDR3 sequences, around 30% seen once. The CDR3 has 17 residues. The ends were cut back, 5 bases at V and 0 bases at J, with 19 bases in the middle. Germline V gene sequence: CDR1 SGHVS, CDR2 FNYEAQ. A remark on this clonotype: The antigen is not known.

The V and J genes are TRBV7-6 and TRBJ1-1; D uncertain. The source of this sequence is a human donor in good health (CMV status not recorded). Some clones in this sample may be carry-over from other donors' samples. Material: cultured PBMCs, obtained from culture after CMV antigen stimulation. CDR3 loop: CASSPKPVRRMNTEAFF. CDR3 coding DNA: TGTGCCAGCAGCCCCAAACCCGTAAGAAGAATGAACACTGAAGCTTTCTTT. Combining the CDR3 with reference TRBV7-6 and TRBJ1-1 gives the whole variable domain GAGVSQSPRYKVTKRGQDVALRCDPISGHVSLYWYRQALGQGPEFLTYFNYEAQQDKSGLPNDRFSAERPEGSISTLTIQRTEQRDSAMYRCASSPKPVRRMNTEAFFGQGTRLTVV.